This T cell receptor beta chain was sequenced for a study of blood T cell repertoires in COVID-19. Turning to the study itself: Samples of COVID-19 (acute and convalescent) were obtained from the United States, Italy and Spain.

Some clones are missing from TCRdb's copy, which holds only in-frame ones; the method was immunoSEQ multiplex PCR. The sample shows 200,000 to 250,000 clones, over 75% of them seen only once. As to this clone: This specimen includes other DNA sequences encoding the same CDR3.

The CDR3 is 15 amino acids. V shed 5 bases, J shed 2 bases, and the junction held 4 bases outside the gene matches. Looked up from germline, CDR1 is WSHSY and CDR2 is SAAADI. Participant ages covered roughly 18 to 89 years across about two dozen US areas. Grouping used clinical history reported by participants in a survey and questionnaire. V gene TRBV10-2 combines with J gene TRBJ2-3; 10 bases line up with TRBD2. The origin of this receptor is a woman aged 55-75 years who had recovered from COVID-19. Sequenced material: PBMCs or T cells enriched from blood (not recorded which). The CDR3 region has the DNA TGCGCCAGCAGTAGGACTAGCGGTATCACAGATACGCAGTATTTT. Its translation: CASSRTSGITDTQYF.